The 5 T cell receptor beta chains below were found in one sample sequenced in a study of shared clonotypes between healthy human individuals. Data came from immunoSEQ multiplex PCR; TCRdb stores just in-frame clones and leaves some out. The sample shows 1.5 million to 2.5 million clones, roughly 95% of them seen only once. Selected positively for CCR7 and CD45RO-negative, naive CD8 cells excluded terminally differentiated effector memory CD45RA+ cells. Sequences were obtained from naive CD8+ T cells sorted from blood. These receptors all stem from a man between 18 and 29 years old in good health.

The V gene is TRBV7-8, the J gene TRBJ1-1; 12 positions match TRBD1. The CDR3 consists of 16 residues. Trimming at V came to 5 bases and at J to 0 bases, leaving 4 bases not matched to a gene. CDR1 and CDR2 from the germline V gene are SGHVS and FQNEAQ. CDR3 in DNA: TGTGCCAGCAGCCCGGGACAGGGGGCGATGAACACTGAAGCTTTCTTT. Translation: CASSPGQGAMNTEAFF.

This chain joins TRBV6-5 and TRBJ2-7; weak D call: TRBD1 (6 bases). Germline CDR1 and CDR2: MNHEY and SVGAGI. The CDR3 spans 14 residues. V was pared by 3 bases and J by 6 bases, with 15 bases between. CDR3 region: CASSYLGAGVEQYF. CDR3 coding DNA: TGTGCCAGCAGTTATTTAGGGGCAGGGGTCGAGCAGTACTTC.

The chain combines TRBV2 with TRBJ2-2; D might be TRBD1 or TRBD2, each matching 5 bases. This CDR3 is built from 16 residues. The V end lost 1 base, the J end lost 0 bases, and 9 bases lay between the germline ends. Germline loops: CDR1 SNHLY, CDR2 FYNNEI. CDR3 nucleotides: TGTGCCAGCAGTGAAGTGGGGGTAACGAACACCGGGGAGCTGTTTTTT. This translates into CASSEVGVTNTGELFF.

This clone was detected once. The chain is built from TRBV7-9 and TRBJ2-7, with 11 bases matching TRBD2. The V gene end was trimmed by 5 bases and the J gene end by 3 bases; junction bases not matched to a gene: 3. Germline CDR1 SEHNR, CDR2 FQNEAQ (reference sequence). CDR3 length equals 14 residues. The CDR3 DNA sequence: TGTGCCAGCAGCCAGACTAGCGGGAACTACGAGCAGTACTTC. It codes for CASSQTSGNYEQYF.

Concerning this clone: Sequence at one end of the junction differs from germline and may be a read error. This chain connects TRBV2 to TRBJ2-7; TRBD1 agrees at 9 bases. The CDR3 is 15 amino acids. Germline CDR1 SNHLY, CDR2 FYNNEI. The CDR3 region is CASREDRGYTYEQYF. The DNA for the CDR3 is TGTGCCAGCAGGGAAGACAGGGGGTATACCTACGAGCAGTACTTC.